The 7 T cell receptor beta chains below were found in one sample sequenced in a study of immune heterogeneity within non-small cell lung tumors. Multiplex PCR with 32 V and 13 J primers amplified TCR beta CDR3. One entry per CDR3 protein, called by TCRdb with MiXCR from the multiplex PCR reads. The repertoire holds about 22,000 distinct CDR3 sequences, with 27% as singletons. As template, the study used bulk tumor genomic DNA at 600 ng per sample. The authors collected several far-apart biopsies from each primary tumor during surgery. The cohort was untreated, with newly diagnosed non-small cell lung cancer undergoing curative surgery. The sequencing sample was made of lung tumor tissue. The origin of the receptors is a man aged 40-50 years with non-small cell lung cancer.

This clonotype showed up many times. CDR3 amino acids: CASSFGQGLGYGYTF. CDR3 nucleotide sequence: TGTGCCAGTAGTTTCGGACAGGGTCTAGGCTATGGCTACACCTTC. The V gene is TRBV19, the J gene TRBJ1-2; 8 bases map to TRBD1. J lost 4 bases, V lost 5 bases, and 9 bases had no gene match. The CDR3 sequence is 15 residues long. Germline V CDR1 and CDR2: LNHDA, SQIVND (reference sequence).

This clonotype was seen ten or more times. The chain carries TRBV7-2 and TRBJ2-1; no clear D gene. Trimming stripped 4 bases from V and 9 bases from J, with 7 bases between. Looked up from germline, CDR1 is SGHTA and CDR2 is FQGNSA. The CDR3 sequence is 11 residues long. CDR3 sequence (DNA): TGTGCCAGCAGCTCTAGTCTTGAGCAGTTCTTC. This codes for CASSSSLEQFF. Full variable domain (remainder filled in from reference TRBV7-2 and TRBJ2-1): GAGVSQSPSNKVTEKGKDVELRCDPISGHTALYWYRQSLGQGLEFLIYFQGNSAPDKSGLPSDRFSAERTGGSVSTLTIQRTQQEDSAVYLCASSSSLEQFFGPGTRLTVL.

The chain links TRBV10-3 to TRBJ2-6; 9 nucleotides line up with TRBD2. Germline V lookup: CDR1 ENHRY, CDR2 SYGVKD. V gave up 7 bases and J gave up 0 bases; unmatched junction bases: 10. The CDR3 has 18 amino acids. The CDR3 protein is CAIKPAGGRSSGANVLTF. The DNA for the CDR3 is TGTGCCATCAAACCAGCGGGAGGTCGATCCTCTGGGGCCAACGTCCTGACTTTC.

This clonotype has just a few counts. The J gene is TRBJ2-1, the V gene TRBV5-1, with TRBD2 matching over 9 bases. Germline V CDR1 and CDR2: SGHRS, YFSETQ. The CDR3 runs to 14 residues. V was pared by 4 bases and J by 9 bases, with 8 bases of the junction left unmatched. The CDR3 loop reads CASSVTSGQVEQFF. In nucleotides, the CDR3 is TGCGCCAGCAGCGTTACTAGCGGGCAGGTTGAGCAGTTCTTC.

The chain combines TRBV13 with TRBJ2-1, with D perhaps TRBD1 (5 bases). CDR1 and CDR2 (germline): PRHDT, FYEKMQ (reference sequence). The CDR3 length is 13 residues. The V gene lost 6 bases and the J gene lost 7 bases, with 13 bases spanning the gap. The CDR3 spells CASRLDTRNEQFF. The DNA of the CDR3 is TGTGCCAGCAGATTGGACACGCGGAATGAGCAGTTCTTC.

This clonotype showed up just a few times. The gene calls are TRBV5-8 and TRBJ2-6, with TRBD1 as a possible D gene (6 bases). The CDR3 has 15 residues. The germline V gene encodes CDR1 SGHTS and CDR2 YDEGEE. V lost 0 bases and J 4 bases, leaving 8 bases between the germline ends. The DNA for the CDR3 is TGTGCCAGCAGCTTGGCTGGGACAGGGGCCAACGTCCTGACTTTC. Protein product: CASSLAGTGANVLTF.

This clonotype has a single count. A much more abundant neighbour one base away suggests this may be a read error. This rearrangement joins TRBV27 to TRBJ2-1, with TRBD2 matching over 13 bases. The ends lost 8 bases at V and 9 bases at J; junction bases unmatched: 10. The germline gives CDR1 MNHEY, CDR2 SMNVEV (reference sequence). This CDR3 region has 15 residues. The CDR3 is CASSPGLAGLGEQFF. The CDR3 DNA is TGTGCCAGCTCCCCGGGACTAGCGGGATTAGGTGAGCAGTTCTTC.